This TCR beta chain was sequenced in a study of blood T cell repertoires in COVID-19. As originally analysed: Amplifying reference gene primers gave estimates of nucleated cell counts. Sequencing used immunoSEQ multiplex PCR; TCRdb keeps in-frame clones, though not all of them. For V, J and clone size, that table is used; D and trimming come from the DNA. Of about 150,000 clones in the sample, just under 85% were seen once. Residents of 24 US areas, aged about 18 to 89 years, made up the participants. Self-reported history from a screening survey and questionnaire set each donor's cohort. For recovered donors of Cohort 3, there were two negative PCRs, clearance, or symptom resolution. The clonotype was recovered from a woman between 35 and 50 years old who had recovered from COVID-19. The material sequenced was PBMCs or T cells enriched from blood (not recorded which).

The CDR3 nucleotides read TGCGCCAGCAGCGCCGGACAGGGCCGGACAGCTGAAGCTTTCTTT. It translates to CASSAGQGRTAEAFF. The chain uses TRBV5-1 and TRBJ1-1; 8 bases agree with TRBD1. The CDR3 is 15 amino acids. In germline, CDR1 is SGHRS, CDR2 YFSETQ. Trimming removed 4 bases from V and 6 bases from J; junction bases left unmatched: 11.